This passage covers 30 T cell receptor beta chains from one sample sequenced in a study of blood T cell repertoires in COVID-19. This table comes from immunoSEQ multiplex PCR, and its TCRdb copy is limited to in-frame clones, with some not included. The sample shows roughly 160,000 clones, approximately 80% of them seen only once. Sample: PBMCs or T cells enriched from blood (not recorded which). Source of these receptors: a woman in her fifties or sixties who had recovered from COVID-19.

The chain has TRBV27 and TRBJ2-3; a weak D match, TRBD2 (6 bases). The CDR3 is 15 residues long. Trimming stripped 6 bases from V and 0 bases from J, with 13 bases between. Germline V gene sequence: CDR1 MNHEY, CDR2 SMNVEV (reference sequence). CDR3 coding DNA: TGTGCCAGCAGCTCCATCGGACTAAGCACAGATACGCAGTATTTT. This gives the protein CASSSIGLSTDTQYF.

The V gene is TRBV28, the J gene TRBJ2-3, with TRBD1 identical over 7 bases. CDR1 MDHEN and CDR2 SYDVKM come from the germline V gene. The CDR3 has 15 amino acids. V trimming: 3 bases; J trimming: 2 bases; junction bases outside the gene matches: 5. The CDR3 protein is CASSLTGTTTDTQYF. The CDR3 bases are TGTGCCAGCAGTTTGACAGGGACCACCACAGATACGCAGTATTTT. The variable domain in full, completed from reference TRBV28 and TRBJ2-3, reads DVKVTQSSRYLVKRTGEKVFLECVQDMDHENMFWYRQDPGLGLRLIYFSYDVKMKEKGDIPEGYSVSREKKERFSLILESASTNQTSMYLCASSLTGTTTDTQYFGPGTRLTVL.

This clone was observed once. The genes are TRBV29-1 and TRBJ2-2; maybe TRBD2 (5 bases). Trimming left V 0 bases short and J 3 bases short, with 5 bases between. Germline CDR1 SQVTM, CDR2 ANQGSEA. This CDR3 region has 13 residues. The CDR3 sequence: CSVEERDTGELFF. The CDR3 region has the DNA TGCAGCGTTGAAGAGCGGGACACCGGGGAGCTGTTTTTT.

CDR3 sequence (DNA): TGTGCCAGCAGTCGATCAGGGGCCCAAGAGACCCAGTACTTC. It codes for CASSRSGAQETQYF. The chain joins TRBV27 to TRBJ2-5; D perhaps matches TRBD1 (6 bases). Trimming took 5 bases from V and 1 from J, leaving 11 bases between them. The germline CDR1 and CDR2 sequences are MNHEY and SMNVEV (reference sequence). The CDR3 spans 14 residues.

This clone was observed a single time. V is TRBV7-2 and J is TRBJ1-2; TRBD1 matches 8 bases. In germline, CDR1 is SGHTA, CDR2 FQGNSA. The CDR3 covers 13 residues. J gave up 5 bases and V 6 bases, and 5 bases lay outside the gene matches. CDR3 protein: CASRNRGTYGYTF. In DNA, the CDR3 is TGTGCCAGCAGAAACAGGGGGACTTATGGCTACACCTTC.

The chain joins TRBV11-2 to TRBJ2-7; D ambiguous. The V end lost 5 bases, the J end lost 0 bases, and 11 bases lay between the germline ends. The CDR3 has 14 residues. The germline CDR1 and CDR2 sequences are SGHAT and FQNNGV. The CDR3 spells CASSLNTYSYEQYF. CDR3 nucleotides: TGTGCCAGCAGCCTGAATACTTACTCCTACGAGCAGTACTTC.

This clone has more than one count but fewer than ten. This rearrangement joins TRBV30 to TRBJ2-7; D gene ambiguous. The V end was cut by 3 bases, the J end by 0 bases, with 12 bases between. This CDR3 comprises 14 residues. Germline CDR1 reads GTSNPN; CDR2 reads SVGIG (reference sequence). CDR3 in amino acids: CAWRYSSLSYEQYF. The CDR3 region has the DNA TGTGCCTGGAGGTACAGTTCTCTCTCCTACGAGCAGTACTTC.

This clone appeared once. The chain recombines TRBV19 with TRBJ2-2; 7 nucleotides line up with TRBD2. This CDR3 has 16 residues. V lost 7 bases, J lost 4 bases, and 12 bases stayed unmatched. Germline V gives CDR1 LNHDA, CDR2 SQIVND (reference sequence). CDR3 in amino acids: CASNPGLVAGTGELFF. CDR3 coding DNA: TGTGCCAGTAATCCCGGACTAGTAGCGGGCACCGGGGAGCTGTTTTTT.

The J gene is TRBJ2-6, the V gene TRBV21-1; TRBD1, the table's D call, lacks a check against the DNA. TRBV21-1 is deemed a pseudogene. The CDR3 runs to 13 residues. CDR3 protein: CAPTGSGANVLTF. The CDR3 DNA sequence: TGTGCCCCCACAGGGTCTGGGGCCAACGTCCTGACTTTC.

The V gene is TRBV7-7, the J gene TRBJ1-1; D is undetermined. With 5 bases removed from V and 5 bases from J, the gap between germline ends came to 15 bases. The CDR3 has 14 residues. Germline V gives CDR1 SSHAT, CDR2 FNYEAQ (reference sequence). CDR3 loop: CASSPLGPGTEAFF. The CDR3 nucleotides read TGTGCCAGCAGCCCCCTCGGTCCGGGGACTGAAGCTTTCTTT.

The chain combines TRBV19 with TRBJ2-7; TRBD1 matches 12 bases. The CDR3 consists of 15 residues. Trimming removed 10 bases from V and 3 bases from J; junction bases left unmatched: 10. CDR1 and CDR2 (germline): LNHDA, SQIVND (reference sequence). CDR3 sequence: CATSGGDRGLYEQYF. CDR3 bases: TGTGCCACCAGTGGTGGGGACAGGGGGCTCTACGAGCAGTACTTC.

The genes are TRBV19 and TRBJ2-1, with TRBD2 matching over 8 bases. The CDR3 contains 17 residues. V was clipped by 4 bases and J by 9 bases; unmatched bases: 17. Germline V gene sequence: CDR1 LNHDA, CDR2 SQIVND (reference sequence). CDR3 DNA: TGTGCCAGTAGTAGGGGCCTTCGGGGGGGAACGCGTAGTGAGCAGTTCTTC. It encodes CASSRGLRGGTRSEQFF.

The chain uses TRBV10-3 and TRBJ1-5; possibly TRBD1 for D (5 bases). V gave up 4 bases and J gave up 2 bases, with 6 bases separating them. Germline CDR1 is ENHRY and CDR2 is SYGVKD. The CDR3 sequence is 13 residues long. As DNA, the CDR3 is TGTGCCATCAGTGTAGGGGGCAATCAGCCCCAGCATTTT. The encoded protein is CAISVGGNQPQHF.

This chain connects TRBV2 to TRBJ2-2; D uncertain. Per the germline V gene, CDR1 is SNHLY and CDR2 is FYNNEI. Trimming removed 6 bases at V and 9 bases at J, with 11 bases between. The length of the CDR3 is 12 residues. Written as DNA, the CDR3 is TGTGCCAGCAGCGAACAAAGCCGGGAGCTGTTTTTT. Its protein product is CASSEQSRELFF.

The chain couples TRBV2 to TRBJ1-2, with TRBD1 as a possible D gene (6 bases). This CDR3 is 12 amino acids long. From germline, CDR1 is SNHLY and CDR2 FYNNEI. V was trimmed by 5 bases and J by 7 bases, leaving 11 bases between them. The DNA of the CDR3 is TGTGCCAGCAGTCTTACAGGGTTTGGCTACACCTTC. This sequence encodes CASSLTGFGYTF.

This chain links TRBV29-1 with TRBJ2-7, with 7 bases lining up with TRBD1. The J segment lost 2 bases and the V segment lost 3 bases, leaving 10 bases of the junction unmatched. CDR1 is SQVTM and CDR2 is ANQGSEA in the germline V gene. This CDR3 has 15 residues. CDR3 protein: CSVEFTGADPYEQYF. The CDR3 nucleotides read TGCAGCGTTGAGTTTACAGGGGCGGACCCCTACGAGCAGTACTTC.

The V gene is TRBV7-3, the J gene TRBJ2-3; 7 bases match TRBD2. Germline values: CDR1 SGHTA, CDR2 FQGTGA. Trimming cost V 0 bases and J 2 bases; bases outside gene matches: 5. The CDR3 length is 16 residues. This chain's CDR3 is CASSLTQLAATDTQYF. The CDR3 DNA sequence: TGTGCCAGCAGCTTAACGCAGCTAGCGGCCACAGATACGCAGTATTTT.

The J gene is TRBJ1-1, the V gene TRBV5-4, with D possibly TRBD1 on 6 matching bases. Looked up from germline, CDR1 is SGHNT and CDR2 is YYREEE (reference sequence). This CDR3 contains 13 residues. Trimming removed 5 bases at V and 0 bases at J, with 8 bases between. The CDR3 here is CASRDSMNTEAFF. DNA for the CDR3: TGTGCCAGCAGGGACAGTATGAACACTGAAGCTTTCTTT. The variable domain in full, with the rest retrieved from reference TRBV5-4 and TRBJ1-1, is ETGVTQSPTHLIKTRGQQVTLRCSSQSGHNTVSWYQQALGQGPQFIFQYYREEENGRGNFPPRFSGLQFPNYSSELNVNALELDDSALYLCASRDSMNTEAFFGQGTRLTVV.

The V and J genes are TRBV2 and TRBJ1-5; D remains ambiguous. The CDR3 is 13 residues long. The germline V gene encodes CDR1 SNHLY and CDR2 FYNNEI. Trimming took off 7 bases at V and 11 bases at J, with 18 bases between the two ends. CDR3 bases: TGTGCCAGCACTGGAGATGAGGGTTTGGCCCAGCATTTT. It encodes CASTGDEGLAQHF. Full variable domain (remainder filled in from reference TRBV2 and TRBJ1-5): EPEVTQTPSHQVTQMGQEVILRCVPISNHLYFYWYRQILGQKVEFLVSFYNNEISEKSEIFDDQFSVERPDGSNFTLKIRSTKLEDSAMYFCASTGDEGLAQHFGDGTRLSIL.

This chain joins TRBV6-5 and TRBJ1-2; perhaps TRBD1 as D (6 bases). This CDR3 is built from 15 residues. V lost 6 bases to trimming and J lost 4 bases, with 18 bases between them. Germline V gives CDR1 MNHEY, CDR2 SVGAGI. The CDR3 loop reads CASSLSLQGPYGYTF. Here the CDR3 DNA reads TGTGCCAGCAGCCTAAGTCTACAGGGCCCCTATGGCTACACCTTC.

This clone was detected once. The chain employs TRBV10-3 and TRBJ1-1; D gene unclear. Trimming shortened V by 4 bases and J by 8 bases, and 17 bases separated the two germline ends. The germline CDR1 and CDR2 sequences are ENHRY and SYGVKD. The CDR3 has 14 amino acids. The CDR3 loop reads CAISGLGLTGEAFF. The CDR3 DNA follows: TGTGCCATCAGTGGCCTAGGGTTGACGGGAGAAGCTTTCTTT.

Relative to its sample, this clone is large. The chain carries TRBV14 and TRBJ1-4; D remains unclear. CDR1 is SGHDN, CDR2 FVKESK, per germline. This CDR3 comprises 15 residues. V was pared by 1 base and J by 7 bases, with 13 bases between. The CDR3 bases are TGTGCCAGCAGCCAAGTTGTCGGGTTATTTGAAAAACTGTTTTTT. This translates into CASSQVVGLFEKLFF.

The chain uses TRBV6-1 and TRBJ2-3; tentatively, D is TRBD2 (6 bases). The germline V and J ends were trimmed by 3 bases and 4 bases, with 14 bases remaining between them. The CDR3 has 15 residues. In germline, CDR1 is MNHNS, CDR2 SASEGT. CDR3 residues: CASSDHTGSSDTQYF. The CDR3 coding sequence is TGTGCCAGCAGTGATCATACCGGGAGCTCAGATACGCAGTATTTT.

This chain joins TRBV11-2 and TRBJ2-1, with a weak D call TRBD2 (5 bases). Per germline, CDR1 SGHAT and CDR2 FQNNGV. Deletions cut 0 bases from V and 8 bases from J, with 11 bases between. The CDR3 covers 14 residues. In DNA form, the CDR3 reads TGTGCCAGCAGCTTAGACCGGCTAGCAGATGAGCAGTTCTTC. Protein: CASSLDRLADEQFF.

CDR3 amino acids: CAISGTDRGREQYF. The CDR3 nucleotides read TGTGCCATCAGTGGAACGGACAGGGGGCGGGAGCAGTACTTC. This chain links TRBV10-3 with TRBJ2-7; 11 bases agree with TRBD1. V shed 4 bases and J 7 bases; nucleotides not matched to a gene: 6. Germline V CDR1 and CDR2: ENHRY, SYGVKD. The length of the CDR3 is 14 residues.

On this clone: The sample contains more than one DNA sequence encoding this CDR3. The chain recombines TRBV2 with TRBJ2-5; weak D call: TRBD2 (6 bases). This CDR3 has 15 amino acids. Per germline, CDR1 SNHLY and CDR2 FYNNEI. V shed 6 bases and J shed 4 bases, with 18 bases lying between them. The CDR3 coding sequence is TGTGCCAGCAGCCCGGGACTGGGTCGGGGAGAGACCCAGTACTTC. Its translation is CASSPGLGRGETQYF.

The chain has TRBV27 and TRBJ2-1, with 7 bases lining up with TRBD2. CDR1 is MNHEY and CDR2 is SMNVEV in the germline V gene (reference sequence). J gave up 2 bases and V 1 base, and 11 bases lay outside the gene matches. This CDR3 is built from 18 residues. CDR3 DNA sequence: TGTGCCAGCAGTTTATGGGGGGAGACTAGCCCTGCCTACAATGAGCAGTTCTTC. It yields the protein CASSLWGETSPAYNEQFF.

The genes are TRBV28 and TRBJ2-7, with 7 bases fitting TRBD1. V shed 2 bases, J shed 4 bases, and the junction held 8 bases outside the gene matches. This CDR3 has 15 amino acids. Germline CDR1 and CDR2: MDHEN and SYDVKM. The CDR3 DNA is TGTGCCAGCAGTTTACCCGGGACAGAGAGTTACGAGCAGTACTTC. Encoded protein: CASSLPGTESYEQYF.

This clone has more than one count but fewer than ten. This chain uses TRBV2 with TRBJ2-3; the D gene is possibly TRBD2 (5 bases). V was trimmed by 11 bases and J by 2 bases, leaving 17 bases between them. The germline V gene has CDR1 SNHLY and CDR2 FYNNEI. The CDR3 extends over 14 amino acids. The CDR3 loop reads CAGTRDTITDTQYF. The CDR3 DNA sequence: TGTGCCGGCACGAGGGATACCATCACAGATACGCAGTATTTT.

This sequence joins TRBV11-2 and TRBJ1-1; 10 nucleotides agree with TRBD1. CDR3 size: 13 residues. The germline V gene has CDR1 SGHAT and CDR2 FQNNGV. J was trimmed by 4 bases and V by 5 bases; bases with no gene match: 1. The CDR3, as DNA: TGTGCCAGCAGCCGGACAGGGGGCACTGAAGCTTTCTTT. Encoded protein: CASSRTGGTEAFF.